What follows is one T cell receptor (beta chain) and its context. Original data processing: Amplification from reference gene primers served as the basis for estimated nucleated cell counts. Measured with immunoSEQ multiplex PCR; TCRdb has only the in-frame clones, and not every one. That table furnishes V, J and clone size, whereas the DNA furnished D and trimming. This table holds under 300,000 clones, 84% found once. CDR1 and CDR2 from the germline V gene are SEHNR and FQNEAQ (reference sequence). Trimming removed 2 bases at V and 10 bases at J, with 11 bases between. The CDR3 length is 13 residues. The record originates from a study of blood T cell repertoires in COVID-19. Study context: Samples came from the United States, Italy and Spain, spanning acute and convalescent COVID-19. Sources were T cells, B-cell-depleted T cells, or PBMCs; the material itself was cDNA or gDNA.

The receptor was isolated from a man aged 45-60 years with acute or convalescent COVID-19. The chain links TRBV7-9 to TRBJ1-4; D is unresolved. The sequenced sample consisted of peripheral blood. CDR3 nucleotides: TGTGCCAGCAGCTTACGGTCGGGAAGAAAACTGTTTTTT. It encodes CASSLRSGRKLFF.